The entry below gives a single T cell receptor (beta chain) sequence along with its context. Its cognate antigen has yet to be identified. No clone much larger than this one lies a single base away; base qualities are absent. Sequencing instrument: Illumina NovaSeq 6000. cDNA libraries for TCRalpha and TCRbeta were prepared by 5'RACE using constant-segment primers, with sample barcodes and unique molecular identifiers added. RNA was extracted from every sample with Trizol reagent. Libraries were amplified in two PCR steps, with a second sample barcode and Illumina TruSeq adapters added in the second step. The libraries were sequenced on an Illumina NovaSeq using 2 x 150 bp paired-end reads. In the paper's pipeline: Reads were demultiplexed and collapsed into UMI-guided consensus sequences with migec v1.2.7. Using mixcr v2.1.11, UMI consensuses were aligned to TRA and TRB V and J templates and then assembled into clonotypes. A clonotype was counted as expanded or contracted only when both edgeR and NoisET called the clonotype significant, with the noise models trained on biological replicates. For edgeR calls, a false discovery rate-adjusted p below 0.01 and a log2 fold-change threshold of 1 were applied. As an exploratory analysis of dynamics, max-normalized trajectories of the 1000 most abundant clonotypes were examined with PCA combined with hierarchical clustering. The CD4 or CD8 phenotype of responding clones was assigned using the separately sequenced CD4+ and CD8+ repertoires. TCRdb reworked the public reads: Q25 trimming with fastp, MiXCR clone assembly, productive beta chains retained. Rows with one shared CDR3 protein collapse into an entry with the most common genes and DNA. In this record, the V and J calls reflect TCRdb's handling and not the investigators' own analysis. For this sample the table gives around 250,000 distinct CDR3 sequences, of which 16% were detected only once. The ten most abundant clones make up around a fifth of the sample.

Ficoll-Paque density gradient centrifugation was used to isolate PBMCs. The junction carries 10 bases between V and J, which are trimmed by 7 bases and 0 bases respectively. Inclusive of the bounding cysteine and phenylalanine, the CDR3 is 13 residues long. Only the CDR3 part of the read is kept: 39 bases, read in frame from the first base. Via the germline V gene (reference sequence), CDR1 is MNHNY and CDR2 SVGAGI. This sample is part of a study of T-cell memory formation after mild COVID-19 (dated by TCRdb to the early 2020s). About the full investigation: TCR sequence clusters from the two donors were found to be largely donor specific. In a couple of donors, T-cell clones that expanded and contracted after mild COVID-19 were followed by sequencing TCRalpha and TCRbeta repertoires longitudinally. Two young, previously healthy adult volunteers made up the cohort, one male and one female. Overall study outcomes, separate from this receptor: Balanced CD4/CD8 phenotypes were observed for clones contracting from day 15 to 85, whereas a bias towards CD4+ was observed for a second wave of clones expanding from day 15 to 37. Contracting CD4+ clones appeared mostly in the CM and EM memory subsets, whereas CD8+ clones were enriched in EMRA. The study covered only a couple of mild cases, and larger cohorts including severe cases with pre-infection samples were considered necessary. The detection of some responding clones in pre-infection memory suggests that pre-existing cross-reactive memory T cells joined the SARS-CoV-2 response. SARS-CoV-2 specificity was not confirmed for the second-wave clones peaking on day 37.

The material sequenced was PBMCs or a T cell subset sorted from them (not recorded which). The chain employs TRBV6-6 and TRBJ2-7, and TRBD1 may be the D gene, going by 5 matching bases. This TCR was sampled from a man in his late teens or twenties who had mild COVID-19 (a few samples of this study predate the infection). The sample titles of this study are shuffled in the database, so cell type and time point are left out; the donor was told from shared clones. The CDR3 reads CASTRQNSYEQYF. The sequenced DNA: TGTGCCAGCACCCGACAGAACTCCTACGAGCAGTACTTC.